The 3 T cell receptor beta chains given below trace back to one sample, sequenced in a study of neoadjuvant nivolumab and ipilimumab in lung cancer. Produced via immunoSEQ multiplex PCR; TCRdb's table is partial and in-frame only. The sample has tens of thousands of clones, roughly 80% seen once; the top ten hold under 8%. The starting material was peripheral blood, obtained before neoadjuvant nivolumab, alone or with ipilimumab. All receptors come from an adult with non-small cell lung cancer.

The V call is TRBV5-6, the J call TRBJ1-6; D unresolved. The V end lost 4 bases, the J end lost 0 bases, and 20 bases lay between the germline ends. This CDR3 spans 19 amino acids. Germline V gives CDR1 SGHDT, CDR2 YYEEEE. The DNA of the CDR3 is TGTGCCAGCAGCCCCCCTGTGGGCAGGTTACACTCCTATAATTCACCCCTCCACTTT. It translates to CASSPPVGRLHSYNSPLHF.

This clone was found a few times. The chain joins TRBV18 to TRBJ2-5; TRBD2 aligns across 10 bases. V dropped 5 bases and J dropped 5; count of bases not matched to a gene: 8. Germline V gene data show CDR1 as KGHSH and CDR2 as LQKENI. This CDR3 is 15 amino acids long. CDR3 sequence: CASSIAGGLHETQYF. The CDR3 DNA follows: TGTGCCAGCTCAATAGCGGGGGGACTCCACGAGACCCAGTACTTC.

The chain recombines TRBV7-3 with TRBJ2-3; TRBD2 might be the D (5 bases). Trimming removed 5 bases at V and 1 base at J, with 7 bases between. The germline V gene has CDR1 SGHTA and CDR2 FQGTGA. This CDR3 region has 13 residues. Written as DNA, the CDR3 is TGTGCCAGCAGCCCAGCGGGCACAGATACGCAGTATTTT. It yields the protein CASSPAGTDTQYF.